Shown below are 9 T cell receptor beta chains from a single sample sequenced in a study of blood T cell repertoires in COVID-19. The assay was immunoSEQ multiplex PCR, and TCRdb's table has in-frame clones only and misses some. The table includes some 360,000 clones, about nine tenths detected once. Material: PBMCs or T cells enriched from blood (not recorded which). The receptors stem from a woman in her 30s who had been exposed to COVID-19.

The chain carries TRBV2 and TRBJ1-1, with TRBD1 matching over 9 bases. Germline lookup yields CDR1 SNHLY and CDR2 FYNNEI. With 6 bases clipped from V and 12 bases from J, the junction kept 14 bases outside the gene matches. CDR3 length: 14 residues. The CDR3 spells CASRTLTGQGPPFF. CDR3 in DNA: TGTGCCAGCAGAACTCTAACGGGACAGGGACCTCCTTTCTTT.

This chain connects TRBV7-9 to TRBJ1-2, with 9 bases that match TRBD1. CDR1 is SEHNR, CDR2 FQNEAQ, per germline (reference sequence). CDR3 length equals 15 residues. Losses at the gene ends were 6 bases for V and 2 bases for J; bases not matched to a gene: 7. CDR3: CASREGTGNNYGYTF. CDR3 sequence (DNA): TGTGCCAGCAGAGAAGGGACAGGGAACAACTATGGCTACACCTTC.

This clone came up once. DNA of the CDR3: TGTGCCATCAGACCAGGACAGGACTACGAGCAGTACTTC. Translation: CAIRPGQDYEQYF. The chain uses TRBV10-3 and TRBJ2-7, with TRBD1 identical over 7 bases. Germline V CDR1 and CDR2: ENHRY, SYGVKD. The ends lost 6 bases at V and 3 bases at J; junction bases unmatched: 5. The CDR3 has 13 residues.

J is TRBJ2-3 and V is TRBV11-2; TRBD2 aligns across 7 bases. CDR3 length equals 16 residues. Germline values: CDR1 SGHAT, CDR2 FQNNGV. The junction had 6 bases not matched to a gene; V was cut back by 3 bases and J by 0 bases. The CDR3 sequence: CASSFRSSGSTDTQYF. In nucleotides, the CDR3 is TGTGCCAGCAGCTTTAGGTCTAGCGGTAGCACAGATACGCAGTATTTT. Filled out from reference TRBV11-2 and TRBJ2-3, the complete variable domain reads EAGVAQSPRYKIIEKRQSVAFWCNPISGHATLYWYQQILGQGPKLLIQFQNNGVVDDSQLPKDRFSAERLKGVDSTLKIQPAKLEDSAVYLCASSFRSSGSTDTQYFGPGTRLTVL.

The V call is TRBV6-1, the J call TRBJ2-7; 7 bases are shared with TRBD2. The junction had 13 bases not matched to a gene; V was cut back by 4 bases and J by 4 bases. The germline gives CDR1 MNHNS, CDR2 SASEGT. This CDR3 region has 16 residues. For the CDR3, the DNA is TGTGCCAGCAGTGCTCTCCTCGGGGCGGGAGAGTACGAGCAGTACTTC. Its protein product is CASSALLGAGEYEQYF.

This chain links TRBV5-4 with TRBJ2-1, with 7 bases identical to TRBD1. The germline CDR1 and CDR2 sequences are SGHNT and YYREEE (reference sequence). CDR3 length: 15 amino acids. V trimming: 3 bases; J trimming: 8 bases; junction bases outside the gene matches: 11. The chain's CDR3 is CASSSDRAITDEQFF. The CDR3 nucleotides are TGTGCCAGCAGCTCAGACAGGGCGATAACGGATGAGCAGTTCTTC.

V and J are TRBV28 and TRBJ2-5; 7 positions agree with TRBD2. Germline values: CDR1 MDHEN, CDR2 SYDVKM. The CDR3 runs 14 residues. The trim removed 5 bases at V and 7 bases at J, leaving 10 bases unmatched. CDR3 residues: CASSSGTTYGTQYF. In DNA, the CDR3 is TGTGCCAGCAGTAGCGGGACTACCTACGGGACCCAGTACTTC.

The rearrangement uses TRBV7-2 and TRBJ1-1, with a possible D match to TRBD1 (6 bases). V lost 0 bases to trimming and J lost 7 bases, with 12 bases between them. The germline V gene has CDR1 SGHTA and CDR2 FQGNSA. The CDR3 consists of 14 residues. In DNA form, the CDR3 reads TGTGCCAGCAGCTTAGCACAGGGAATGGGTGAAGCTTTCTTT. Amino acids: CASSLAQGMGEAFF.

The chain uses TRBV28 and TRBJ2-1; the D gene is possibly TRBD2 (5 bases). The CDR3 has 15 amino acids. Trimming left V 6 bases short and J 5 bases short, with 17 bases between. In germline, CDR1 is MDHEN, CDR2 SYDVKM. CDR3 nucleotide sequence: TGTGCCAGCAGCCTCCGGGCCAGAGGGAACAATGAGCAGTTCTTC. It yields the protein CASSLRARGNNEQFF.